This entry lists 3 T cell receptor beta chains sequenced from one sample in a study of T-cell memory formation after mild COVID-19. TCRdb called the 5' RACE reads again in MiXCR, with one record for every CDR3 protein. The sample lists about 350,000 distinct CDR3 sequences; roughly 13% were seen once. The sample was PBMCs or a T cell subset sorted from them (not recorded which). These receptors were collected from a man younger than 30 who had mild COVID-19 (a few samples of this study predate the infection). Cell type and time point are not known.

This clonotype came up a few times. V and J are TRBV27 and TRBJ2-7; D is possibly TRBD1 (7 bases). There are 14 residues in the CDR3. Trimming shortened V by 0 bases and J by 6 bases, and 12 bases separated the two germline ends. Germline CDR1 reads MNHEY; CDR2 reads SMNVEV (reference sequence). CDR3: CASSLSVQGGEQYF. CDR3 nucleotides: TGTGCCAGCAGTTTATCGGTTCAGGGGGGCGAGCAGTACTTC.

V usage is TRBV7-9 and J usage is TRBJ1-1, with no clear D. CDR1 is SEHNR and CDR2 is FQNEAQ in the germline V gene (reference sequence). Trimming stripped 5 bases from V and 1 base from J, with 8 bases between. The CDR3 is 13 residues long. The CDR3 nucleotides are TGTGCCAGCAGCGCCGGTTGGAACACTGAAGCTTTCTTT. Protein product: CASSAGWNTEAFF. Drawing the rest from reference TRBV7-9 and TRBJ1-1, the complete variable domain is DTGVSQNPRHKITKRGQNVTFRCDPISEHNRLYWYRQTLGQGPEFLTYFQNEAQLEKSRLLSDRFSAERPKGSFSTLEIQRTEQGDSAMYLCASSAGWNTEAFFGQGTRLTVV.

This clonotype was seen only a few times. The chain combines TRBV7-9 with TRBJ2-1; 10 nucleotides align to TRBD2. Trimming removed 9 bases from V and 9 bases from J; junction bases left unmatched: 14. Germline CDR1 is SEHNR and CDR2 is FQNEAQ (reference sequence). The CDR3 is made up of 15 amino acids. CDR3 in DNA: TGTGCCAGGCCGCTAGCTAGCGGGGGTCGTATTGAGCAGTTCTTC. It encodes CARPLASGGRIEQFF.